This TCR beta chain derives from a study of cytomegalovirus exposure and HLA in healthy donors. Study-level background: For the approximately 420 genotyped donors, around 76% fell within the Caucasian-associated ancestry cluster. Study-level findings and limits: There were several of the most significant clusters that appeared linked to common viral pathogens in a later analysis.

Germline V lookup: CDR1 MNHEY, CDR2 SMNVEV (reference sequence). The CDR3 runs to 13 residues. Losses at the gene ends were 4 bases for V and 1 base for J; bases not matched to a gene: 0. The PCR ran on 60 Vbeta and 13 Jbeta primers. Measured with immunoSEQ multiplex PCR; TCRdb has only the in-frame clones, and not every one. The sample has around 200,000 clones, about 89% seen once; the top ten hold 1%. Of note for this clone: No antigen is known for it.

The source is a woman aged 18-29 years in good health and CMV-seronegative. The J gene is TRBJ2-5, the V gene TRBV27, with 7 nucleotides matching TRBD2. Sequenced input: PBMCs. The CDR3 DNA sequence: TGTGCCAGCAGTTGGGGGGGCCAAGAGACCCAGTACTTC. This translates into CASSWGGQETQYF.